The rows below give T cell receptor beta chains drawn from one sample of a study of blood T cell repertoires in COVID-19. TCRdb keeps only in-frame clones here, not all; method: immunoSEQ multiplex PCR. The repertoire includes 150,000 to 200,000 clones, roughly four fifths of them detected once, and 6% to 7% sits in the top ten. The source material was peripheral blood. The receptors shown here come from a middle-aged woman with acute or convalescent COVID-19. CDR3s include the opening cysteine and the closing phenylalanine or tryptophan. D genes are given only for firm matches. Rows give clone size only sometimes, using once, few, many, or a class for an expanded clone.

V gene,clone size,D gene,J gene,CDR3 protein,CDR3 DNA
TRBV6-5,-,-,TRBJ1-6,CASSYSSRTPLHF,TGTGCCAGCAGTTACTCGAGTCGTACACCCCTCCACTTT
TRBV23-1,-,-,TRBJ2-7,CASSQGLGISGYEQYF,TGCGCCAGCAGTCAAGGCCTGGGCATAAGCGGTTACGAGCAGTACTTC
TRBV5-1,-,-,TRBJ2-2,CASSLLGEGRAGELFF,TGCGCCAGCAGCTTGTTGGGAGAAGGGCGTGCCGGGGAGCTGTTTTTT
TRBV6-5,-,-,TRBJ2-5,CASRTGGGETQYF,TGTGCCAGCCGTACAGGGGGAGGGGAGACCCAGTACTTC
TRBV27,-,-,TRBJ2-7,CASSFLGGGSYEQYF,TGTGCCAGCAGCTTCTTGGGAGGGGGATCCTACGAGCAGTACTTC
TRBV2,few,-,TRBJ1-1,CASSVQGNTEAFF,TGTGCCAGCAGTGTACAGGGGAACACTGAAGCTTTCTTT
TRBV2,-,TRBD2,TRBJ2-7,CASRVAGNSYEQYF,TGTGCCAGCAGGGTAGCGGGGAACTCCTACGAGCAGTACTTC
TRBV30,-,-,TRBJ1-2,CAGPGHPNYGYTF,TGTGCCGGCCCGGGACATCCTAACTATGGCTACACCTTC
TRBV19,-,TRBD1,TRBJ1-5,CASSPTMETGGIAGRSNQPQHF,TGTGCCAGTAGTCCCACAATGGAGACAGGGGGGATAGCGGGTCGTAGCAATCAGCCCCAGCATTTT
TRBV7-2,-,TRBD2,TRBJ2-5,CASSLARGGRGLGETQYF,TGTGCCAGCAGCTTAGCGCGGGGGGGCCGGGGGTTGGGAGAGACCCAGTACTTC
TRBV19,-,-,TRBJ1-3,CASSRRSVPSGNTIYF,TGTGCCAGTAGTCGCAGGTCTGTCCCATCTGGAAACACCATATATTTT
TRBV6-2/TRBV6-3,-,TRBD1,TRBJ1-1,CASSYIRTGRAFF,TGTGCCAGCAGTTACATCCGGACAGGGAGGGCTTTCTTT
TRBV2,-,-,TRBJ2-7,CASSAQRSGYEQYF,TGTGCCAGCAGTGCCCAGAGGTCTGGCTACGAGCAGTACTTC
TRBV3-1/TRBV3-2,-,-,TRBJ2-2,CASSQGPGTNTGELFF,TGTGCCAGCAGCCAAGGGCCAGGGACGAACACCGGGGAGCTGTTTTTT
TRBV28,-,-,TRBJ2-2,CASSSAGELFF,TGTGCCAGCAGCTCTGCCGGGGAGCTGTTTTTT
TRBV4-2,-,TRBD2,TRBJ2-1,CASSQDTSGRESYNEQFF,TGTGCCAGCAGCCAAGATACTAGCGGGAGGGAGTCCTACAATGAGCAGTTCTTC
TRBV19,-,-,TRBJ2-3,CASRSAGAGTDTQYF,TGTGCCAGTAGATCCGCAGGGGCAGGCACAGATACGCAGTATTTT
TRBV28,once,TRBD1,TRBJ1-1,CASSAGQGSGAFF,TGTGCCAGCAGTGCTGGACAGGGGTCGGGAGCTTTCTTT
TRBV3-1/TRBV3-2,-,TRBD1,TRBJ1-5,CASSRDRISKPQHF,TGTGCCAGCAGCCGGGACAGAATATCAAAGCCCCAGCATTTT
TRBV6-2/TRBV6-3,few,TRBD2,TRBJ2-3,CASSPSGGAPDTQYF,TGTGCCAGCAGTCCGAGCGGGGGGGCCCCAGATACGCAGTATTTT
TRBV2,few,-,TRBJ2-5,CASRSATQYF,TGTGCCAGCAGAAGCGCGACCCAGTACTTC
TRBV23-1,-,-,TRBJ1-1,CASSQTLRGPLGAEAFF,TGCGCCAGCAGTCAAACCCTGCGAGGCCCTTTAGGCGCTGAAGCTTTCTTT
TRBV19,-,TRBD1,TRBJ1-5,CASSIGNRGPYSNQPQHF,TGTGCCAGTAGTATAGGGAACAGGGGGCCATATAGCAATCAGCCCCAGCATTTT
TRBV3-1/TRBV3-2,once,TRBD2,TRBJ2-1,CASSQTSGGVSEQFF,TGTGCCAGCAGCCAAACTAGCGGGGGAGTTTCTGAGCAGTTCTTC
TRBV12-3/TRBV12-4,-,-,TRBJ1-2,CASSPPGYYGYTF,TGTGCCAGCAGTCCACCGGGATACTATGGCTACACCTTC
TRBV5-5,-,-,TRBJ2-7,CASSLAPRGAYEQYF,TGTGCCAGCAGCTTGGCGCCCAGGGGGGCTTACGAGCAGTACTTC
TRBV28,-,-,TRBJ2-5,CASRVPGGPETQYF,TGTGCCAGCAGGGTACCCGGGGGGCCAGAGACCCAGTACTTC
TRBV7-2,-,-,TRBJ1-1,CASSLQGIQAFF,TGTGCCAGCAGCCTACAGGGAATCCAAGCTTTCTTT
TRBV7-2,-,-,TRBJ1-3,CASSYIYGSSGNTIYF,TGTGCCAGCAGCTACATTTACGGGTCCTCTGGAAACACCATATATTTT
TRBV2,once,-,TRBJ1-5,CASTPGERDNQPQHF,TGTGCCAGCACCCCAGGGGAGAGGGACAATCAGCCCCAGCATTTT
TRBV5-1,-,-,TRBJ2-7,CASTPDSVSYEQYF,TGCGCCAGCACCCCCGACAGTGTCTCCTACGAGCAGTACTTC
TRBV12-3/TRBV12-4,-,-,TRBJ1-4,CASSLGLVEKLFF,TGTGCCAGCAGTTTGGGGCTAGTTGAAAAACTGTTTTTT
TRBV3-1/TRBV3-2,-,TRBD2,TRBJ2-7,CASSRGVAGGSSYEQYF,TGTGCCAGCAGCCGGGGGGTAGCGGGGGGAAGCTCCTACGAGCAGTACTTC
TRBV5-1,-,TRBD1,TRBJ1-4,CASSLGTGVGELFF,TGCGCCAGCAGCCTGGGGACAGGGGTTGGGGAACTGTTTTTT
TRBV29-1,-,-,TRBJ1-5,CSAGLSNQPQHF,TGCAGCGCGGGACTTAGCAATCAGCCCCAGCATTTT
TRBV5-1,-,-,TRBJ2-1,CASSLGPAGNEQFF,TGCGCCAGCAGCTTGGGCCCAGCGGGCAATGAGCAGTTCTTC
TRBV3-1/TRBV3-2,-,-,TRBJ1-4,CASSARAGALGEKLFF,TGTGCCAGCAGCGCCCGCGCTGGGGCTTTGGGTGAAAAACTGTTTTTT
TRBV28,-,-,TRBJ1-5,CATSGPADLYSNQPQHF,TGTGCCACTTCGGGTCCTGCAGACCTATATAGCAATCAGCCCCAGCATTTT
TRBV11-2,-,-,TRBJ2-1,CASSFSVEQFF,TGTGCCAGCAGCTTTTCGGTCGAGCAGTTCTTC
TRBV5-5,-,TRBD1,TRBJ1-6,CASSLLGTGAYSYNSPLHF,TGTGCCAGCAGCTTGTTAGGGACAGGGGCATACTCCTATAATTCACCCCTCCACTTT